The subject of this entry is one T cell receptor (beta chain). Data came from immunoSEQ multiplex PCR; TCRdb stores just in-frame clones and leaves some out. The sample has fewer than 45,000 clones, approximately 90% seen once. This entry comes from a study of T cell changes during pregnancy in multiple sclerosis. V shed 8 bases and J shed 0 bases, with 16 bases lying between them. CDR1 and CDR2 (germline): LNHDA, SQIVND (reference sequence). The CDR3 totals 15 residues. The source material was CD4+ T cells from peripheral blood mononuclear cells, sampled in the third trimester of pregnancy. The chain couples TRBV19 to TRBJ1-1; D perhaps matches TRBD1 (5 bases). The receptor's source is a female donor in good health, enrolled as a control in a pregnancy study. The CDR3 loop reads CASRQTQSLNTEAFF. The CDR3 nucleotides read TGTGCCAGTCGACAGACTCAGAGTCTGAACACTGAAGCTTTCTTT.